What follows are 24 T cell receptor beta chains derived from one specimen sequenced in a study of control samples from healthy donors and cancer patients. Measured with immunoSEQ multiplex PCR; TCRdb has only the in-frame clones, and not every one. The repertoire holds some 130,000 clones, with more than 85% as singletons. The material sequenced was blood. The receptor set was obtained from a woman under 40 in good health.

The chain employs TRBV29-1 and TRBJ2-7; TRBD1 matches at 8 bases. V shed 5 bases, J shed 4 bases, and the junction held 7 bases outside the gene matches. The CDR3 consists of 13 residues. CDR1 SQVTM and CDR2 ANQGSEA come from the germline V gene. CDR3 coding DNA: TGCAGCGTTACGACAGGGGTTGCGTACGAGCAGTACTTC. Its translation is CSVTTGVAYEQYF.

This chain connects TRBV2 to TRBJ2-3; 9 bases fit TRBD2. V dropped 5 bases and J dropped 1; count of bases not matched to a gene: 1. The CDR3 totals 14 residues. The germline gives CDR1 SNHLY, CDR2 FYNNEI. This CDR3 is CASSKREGTDTQYF. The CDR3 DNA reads TGTGCCAGCAGTAAGCGGGAGGGCACAGATACGCAGTATTTT.

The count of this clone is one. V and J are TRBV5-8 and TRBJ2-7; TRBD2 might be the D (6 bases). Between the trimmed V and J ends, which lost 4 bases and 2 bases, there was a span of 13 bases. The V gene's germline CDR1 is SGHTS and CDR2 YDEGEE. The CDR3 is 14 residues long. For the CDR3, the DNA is TGTGCCAGCAGCCCTTATAGCGGAACCTACGAGCAGTACTTC. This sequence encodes CASSPYSGTYEQYF. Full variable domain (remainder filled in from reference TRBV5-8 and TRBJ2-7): EAGVTQSPTHLIKTRGQQATLRCSPISGHTSVYWYQQALGLGLQFLLWYDEGEERNRGNFPPRFSGRQFPNYSSELNVNALELEDSALYLCASSPYSGTYEQYFGPGTRLTVT.

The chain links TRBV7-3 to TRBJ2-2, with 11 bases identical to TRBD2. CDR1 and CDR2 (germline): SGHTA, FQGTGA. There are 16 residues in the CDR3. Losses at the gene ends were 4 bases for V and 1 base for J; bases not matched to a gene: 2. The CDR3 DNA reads TGTGCCAGCAGCTCGGGGACTAGCGGGAACACCGGGGAGCTGTTTTTT. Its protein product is CASSSGTSGNTGELFF.

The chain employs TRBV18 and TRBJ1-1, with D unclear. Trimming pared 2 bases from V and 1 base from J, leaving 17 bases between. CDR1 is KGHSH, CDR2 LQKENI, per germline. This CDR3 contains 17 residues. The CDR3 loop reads CASSPFNRRAGNTEAFF. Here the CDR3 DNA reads TGTGCCAGCTCACCATTCAATCGAAGGGCCGGGAACACTGAAGCTTTCTTT.

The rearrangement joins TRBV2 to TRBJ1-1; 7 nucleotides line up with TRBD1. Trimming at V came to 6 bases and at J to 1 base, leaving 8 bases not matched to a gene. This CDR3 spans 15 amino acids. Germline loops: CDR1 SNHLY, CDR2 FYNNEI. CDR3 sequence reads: CASRREGQRNTEAFF. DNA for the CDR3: TGTGCCAGCAGGAGAGAGGGACAGCGGAACACTGAAGCTTTCTTT.

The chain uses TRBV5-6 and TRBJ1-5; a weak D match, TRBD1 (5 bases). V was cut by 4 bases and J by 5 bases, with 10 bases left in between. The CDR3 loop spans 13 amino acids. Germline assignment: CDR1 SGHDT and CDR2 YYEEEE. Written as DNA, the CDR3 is TGTGCCAGCAGCGCCGACAGAGATCAGCCCCAGCATTTT. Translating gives CASSADRDQPQHF.

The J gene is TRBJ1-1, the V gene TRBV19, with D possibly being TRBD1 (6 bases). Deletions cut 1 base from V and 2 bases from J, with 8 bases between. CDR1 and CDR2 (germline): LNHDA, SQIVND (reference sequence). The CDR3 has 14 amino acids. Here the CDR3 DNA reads TGTGCCAGTAGTATAGGGGGGGCTAACACTGAAGCTTTCTTT. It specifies CASSIGGANTEAFF.

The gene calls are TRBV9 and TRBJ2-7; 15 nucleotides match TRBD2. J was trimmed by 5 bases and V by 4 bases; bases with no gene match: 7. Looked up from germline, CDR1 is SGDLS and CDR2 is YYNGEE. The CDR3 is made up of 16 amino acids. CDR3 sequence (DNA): TGTGCCAGCAGCCGGACTAGCGGGAGGGGTCCGGACGAGCAGTACTTC. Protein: CASSRTSGRGPDEQYF.

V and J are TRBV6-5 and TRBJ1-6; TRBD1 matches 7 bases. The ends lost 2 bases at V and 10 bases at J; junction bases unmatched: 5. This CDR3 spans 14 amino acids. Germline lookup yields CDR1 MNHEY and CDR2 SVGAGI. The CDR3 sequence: CASSYDRDRSPLHF. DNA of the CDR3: TGTGCCAGCAGTTACGACAGGGATCGATCACCCCTCCACTTT.

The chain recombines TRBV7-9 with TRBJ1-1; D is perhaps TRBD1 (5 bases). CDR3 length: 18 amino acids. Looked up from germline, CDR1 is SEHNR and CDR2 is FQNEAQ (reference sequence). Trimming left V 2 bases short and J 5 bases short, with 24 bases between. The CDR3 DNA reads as TGTGCCAGCAGCTTATGTCGAAGGGGCGGGAGCGAGACGACTGAAGCTTTCTTT. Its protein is CASSLCRRGGSETTEAFF. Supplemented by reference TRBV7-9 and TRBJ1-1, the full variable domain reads DTGVSQNPRHKITKRGQNVTFRCDPISEHNRLYWYRQTLGQGPEFLTYFQNEAQLEKSRLLSDRFSAERPKGSFSTLEIQRTEQGDSAMYLCASSLCRRGGSETTEAFFGQGTRLTVV.

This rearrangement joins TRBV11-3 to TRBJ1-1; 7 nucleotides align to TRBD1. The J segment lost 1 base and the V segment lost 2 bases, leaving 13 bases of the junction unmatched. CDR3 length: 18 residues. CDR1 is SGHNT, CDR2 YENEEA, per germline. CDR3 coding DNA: TGTGCCAGCAGCTTATCCACTTATCCGGGACAGCAGAACACTGAAGCTTTCTTT. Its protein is CASSLSTYPGQQNTEAFF.

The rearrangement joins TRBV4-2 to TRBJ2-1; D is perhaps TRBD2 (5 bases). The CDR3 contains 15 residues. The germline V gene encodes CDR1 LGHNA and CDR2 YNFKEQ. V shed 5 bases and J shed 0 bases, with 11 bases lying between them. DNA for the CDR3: TGTGCCAGCAGCGTTACTAGTCCCTCCTACAATGAGCAGTTCTTC. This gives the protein CASSVTSPSYNEQFF.

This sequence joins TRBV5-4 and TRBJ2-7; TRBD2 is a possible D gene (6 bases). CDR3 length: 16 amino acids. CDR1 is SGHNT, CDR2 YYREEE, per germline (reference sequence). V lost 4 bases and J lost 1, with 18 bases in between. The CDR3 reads CASSRILASRSYEQYF. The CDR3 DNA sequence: TGTGCCAGCAGCCGTATCCTAGCGAGTAGATCCTACGAGCAGTACTTC.

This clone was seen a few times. The CDR3 DNA follows: TGTGCCAGCAGTTCCCCGGGACAGGGAAATGAGCAGTTCTTC. Translated, it gives CASSSPGQGNEQFF. V is TRBV6-6 and J is TRBJ2-1; 9 bases map to TRBD1. Germline CDR1 MNHNY, CDR2 SVGAGI (reference sequence). J lost 7 bases, V lost 4 bases, and 5 bases had no gene match. This CDR3 comprises 14 residues.

CDR3 region: CASSPSGTGIGGYTF. CDR3 coding DNA: TGTGCCAGCAGTCCCTCGGGGACAGGGATAGGCGGCTACACCTTC. The chain links TRBV27 to TRBJ1-2; 9 nucleotides line up with TRBD1. The CDR3 has 15 residues. With V trimmed by 5 bases and J by 8 bases, 12 bases remained unmatched. Germline V gives CDR1 MNHEY, CDR2 SMNVEV (reference sequence).

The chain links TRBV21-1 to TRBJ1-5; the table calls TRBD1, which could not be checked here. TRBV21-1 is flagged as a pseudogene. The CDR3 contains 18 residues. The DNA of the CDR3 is TGTGCCAGCAGCAATGAGATTCGGGACACAGATAGCAATCAGCCCCAGCATTTT. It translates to CASSNEIRDTDSNQPQHF.

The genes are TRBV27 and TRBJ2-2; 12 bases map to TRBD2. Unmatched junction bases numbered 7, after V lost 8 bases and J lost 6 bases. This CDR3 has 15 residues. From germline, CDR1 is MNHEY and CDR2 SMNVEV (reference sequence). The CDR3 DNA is TGTGCCAGCGGAGGGCTAGCGGGAGGGGCCGGGGAGCTGTTTTTT. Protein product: CASGGLAGGAGELFF.

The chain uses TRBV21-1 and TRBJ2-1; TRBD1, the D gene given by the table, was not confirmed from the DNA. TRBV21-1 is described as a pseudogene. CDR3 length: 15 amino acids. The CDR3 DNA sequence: TGTGCCAGCAGCAAAAACCCCGGCAGGGTCTATGAGCAGTTCTTC. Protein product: CASSKNPGRVYEQFF.

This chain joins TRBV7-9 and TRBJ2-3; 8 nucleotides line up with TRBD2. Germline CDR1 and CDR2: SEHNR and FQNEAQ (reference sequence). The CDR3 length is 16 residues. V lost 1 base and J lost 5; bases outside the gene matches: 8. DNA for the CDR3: TGTGCCAGCAGCTTAGGGGTTACTAGCGGTGGAGATACGCAGTATTTT. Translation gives CASSLGVTSGGDTQYF. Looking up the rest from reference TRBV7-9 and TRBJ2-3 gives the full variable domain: DTGVSQNPRHKITKRGQNVTFRCDPISEHNRLYWYRQTLGQGPEFLTYFQNEAQLEKSRLLSDRFSAERPKGSFSTLEIQRTEQGDSAMYLCASSLGVTSGGDTQYFGPGTRLTVL.

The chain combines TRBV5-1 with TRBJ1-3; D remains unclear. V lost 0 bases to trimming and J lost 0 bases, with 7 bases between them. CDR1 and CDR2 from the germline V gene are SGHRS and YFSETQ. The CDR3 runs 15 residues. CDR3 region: CASSLGGDSGNTIYF. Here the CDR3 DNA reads TGCGCCAGCAGCTTGGGGGGTGACTCTGGAAACACCATATATTTT.

The CDR3 loop reads CASSFSLSGSQQFF. DNA of the CDR3: TGTGCCAGCAGCTTTTCATTGAGCGGTTCCCAGCAGTTCTTC. The V gene is TRBV7-9, the J gene TRBJ2-1; a weak D match, TRBD2 (5 bases). This CDR3 is 14 amino acids long. The V gene lost 3 bases and the J gene lost 11 bases, with 17 bases spanning the gap. CDR1 is SEHNR, CDR2 FQNEAQ, per germline (reference sequence).

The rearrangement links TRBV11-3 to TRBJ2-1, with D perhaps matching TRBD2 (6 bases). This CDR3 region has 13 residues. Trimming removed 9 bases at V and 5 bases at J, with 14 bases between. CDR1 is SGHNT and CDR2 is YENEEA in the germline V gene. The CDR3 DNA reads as TGTGCCAGTGCCAAGGGACTTCACAATGAGCAGTTCTTC. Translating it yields CASAKGLHNEQFF.

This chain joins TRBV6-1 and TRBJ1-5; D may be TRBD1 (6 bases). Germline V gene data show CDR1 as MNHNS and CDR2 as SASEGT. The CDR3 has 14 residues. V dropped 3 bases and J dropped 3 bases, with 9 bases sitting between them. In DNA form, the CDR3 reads TGTGCCAGCAGTGATGGACAGCCCAATCAGCCCCAGCATTTT. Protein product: CASSDGQPNQPQHF.